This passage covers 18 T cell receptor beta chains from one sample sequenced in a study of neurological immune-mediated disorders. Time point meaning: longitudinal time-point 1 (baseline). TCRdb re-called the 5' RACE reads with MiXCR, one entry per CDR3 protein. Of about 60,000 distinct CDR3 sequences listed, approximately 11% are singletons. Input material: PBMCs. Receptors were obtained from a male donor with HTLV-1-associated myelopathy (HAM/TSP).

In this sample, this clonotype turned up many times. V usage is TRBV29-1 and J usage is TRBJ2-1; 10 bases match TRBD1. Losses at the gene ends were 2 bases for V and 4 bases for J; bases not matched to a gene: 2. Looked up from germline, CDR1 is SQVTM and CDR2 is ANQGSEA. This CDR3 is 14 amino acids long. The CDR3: CSVERDRGYNEQFF. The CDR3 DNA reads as TGCAGCGTTGAACGGGACAGGGGTTACAATGAGCAGTTCTTC.

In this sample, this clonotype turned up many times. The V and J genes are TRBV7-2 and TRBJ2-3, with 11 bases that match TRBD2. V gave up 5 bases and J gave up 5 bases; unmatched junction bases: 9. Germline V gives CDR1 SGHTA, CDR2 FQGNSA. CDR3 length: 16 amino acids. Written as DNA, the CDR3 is TGTGCCAGCAGCAAAGAGATACTAGCGGGGGTAGATACGCAGTATTTT. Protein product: CASSKEILAGVDTQYF.

The chain's CDR3 is CASSPLRASNTGELFF. The CDR3 nucleotides read TGTGCCAGCAGCCCGTTGAGGGCATCGAACACCGGGGAGCTGTTTTTT. The rearrangement joins TRBV14 to TRBJ2-2; perhaps TRBD2 as D (5 bases). CDR1 is SGHDN and CDR2 is FVKESK in the germline V gene. The CDR3 runs 16 residues. V dropped 4 bases and J dropped 0 bases, with 12 bases sitting between them.

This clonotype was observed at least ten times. CDR3 amino acids: CASIVTGTEAFF. The CDR3 DNA reads as TGTGCCAGCATCGTCACAGGGACTGAAGCTTTCTTT. The chain is built from TRBV7-9 and TRBJ1-1, with D tentatively TRBD1 (6 bases). Trimming took off 7 bases at V and 5 bases at J, with 11 bases between the two ends. The CDR3 consists of 12 residues. Germline CDR1 reads SEHNR; CDR2 reads FQNEAQ (reference sequence).

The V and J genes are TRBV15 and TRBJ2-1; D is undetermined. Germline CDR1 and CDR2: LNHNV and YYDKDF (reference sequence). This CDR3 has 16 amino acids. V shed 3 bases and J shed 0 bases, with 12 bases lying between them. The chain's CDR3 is CATSRPQCSSYNEQFF. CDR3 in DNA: TGTGCCACCAGCAGGCCACAGTGTTCCTCCTACAATGAGCAGTTCTTC.

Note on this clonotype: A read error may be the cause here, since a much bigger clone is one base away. CDR3: CANSESASEAFF. In nucleotides, the CDR3 is TGTGCCAACAGTGAATCCGCCTCTGAAGCTTTCTTT. This chain joins TRBV2 and TRBJ1-1; D is unclear. This CDR3 spans 12 amino acids. Germline-derived CDR1 and CDR2 are SNHLY and FYNNEI.

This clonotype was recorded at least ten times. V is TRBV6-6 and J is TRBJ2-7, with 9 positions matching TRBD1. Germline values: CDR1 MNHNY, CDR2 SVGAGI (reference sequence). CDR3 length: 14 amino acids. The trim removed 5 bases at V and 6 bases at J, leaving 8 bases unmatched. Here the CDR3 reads CASSTGTGWSEQYF. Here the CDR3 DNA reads TGTGCCAGCAGTACTGGGACAGGGTGGAGCGAGCAGTACTTC.

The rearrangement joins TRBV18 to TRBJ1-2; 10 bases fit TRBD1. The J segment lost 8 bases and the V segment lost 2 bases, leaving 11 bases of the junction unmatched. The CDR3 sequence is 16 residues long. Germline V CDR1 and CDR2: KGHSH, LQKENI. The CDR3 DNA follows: TGTGCCAGCTCACCAGTTAATGGACAGGGGGTTTTCGGCTACACCTTC. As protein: CASSPVNGQGVFGYTF.

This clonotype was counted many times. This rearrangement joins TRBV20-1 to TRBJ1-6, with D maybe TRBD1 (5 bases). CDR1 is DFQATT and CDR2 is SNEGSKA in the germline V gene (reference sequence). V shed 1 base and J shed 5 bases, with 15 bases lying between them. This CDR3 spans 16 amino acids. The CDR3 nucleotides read TGCAGTGCTAGAGGGGGCAACGCGAGGGATAATTCACCCCTCCACTTT. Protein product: CSARGGNARDNSPLHF.

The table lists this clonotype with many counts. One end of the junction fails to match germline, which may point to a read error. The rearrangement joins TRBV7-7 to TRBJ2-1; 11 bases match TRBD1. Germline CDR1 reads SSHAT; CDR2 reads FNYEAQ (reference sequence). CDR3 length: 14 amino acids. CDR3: CASSAGTGGHEQFF. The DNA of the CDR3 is TGTGCTAGCAGCGCCGGGACAGGGGGGCATGAGCAGTTCTTC.

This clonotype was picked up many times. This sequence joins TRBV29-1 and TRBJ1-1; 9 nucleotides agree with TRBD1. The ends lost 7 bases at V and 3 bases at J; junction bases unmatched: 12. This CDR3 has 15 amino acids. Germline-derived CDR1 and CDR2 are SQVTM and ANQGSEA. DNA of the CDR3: TGCAGCGCGCCGGGACAGGGTAAGGATTACACTGAAGCTTTCTTT. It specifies CSAPGQGKDYTEAFF.

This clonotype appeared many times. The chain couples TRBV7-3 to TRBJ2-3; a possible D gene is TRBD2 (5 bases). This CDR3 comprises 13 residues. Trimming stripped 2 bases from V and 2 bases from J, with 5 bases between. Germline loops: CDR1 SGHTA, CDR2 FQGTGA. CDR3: CASSLDYTDTQYF. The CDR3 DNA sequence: TGTGCCAGCAGCTTAGACTACACAGATACGCAGTATTTT. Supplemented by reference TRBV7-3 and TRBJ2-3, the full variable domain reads GAGVSQTPSNKVTEKGKYVELRCDPISGHTALYWYRQSLGQGPEFLIYFQGTGAADDSGLPNDRFFAVRPEGSVSTLKIQRTERGDSAVYLCASSLDYTDTQYFGPGTRLTVL.

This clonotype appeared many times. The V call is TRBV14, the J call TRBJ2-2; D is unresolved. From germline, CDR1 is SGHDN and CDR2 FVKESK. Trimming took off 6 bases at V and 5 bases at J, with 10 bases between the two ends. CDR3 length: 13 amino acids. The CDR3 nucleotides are TGTGCCAGCAGAAGGGATTTAACCGGGGAGCTGTTTTTT. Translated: CASRRDLTGELFF. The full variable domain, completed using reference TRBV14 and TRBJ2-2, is EAGVTQFPSHSVIEKGQTVTLRCDPISGHDNLYWYRRVMGKEIKFLLHFVKESKQDESGMPNNRFLAERTGGTYSTLKVQPAELEDSGVYFCASRRDLTGELFFGEGSRLTVL.

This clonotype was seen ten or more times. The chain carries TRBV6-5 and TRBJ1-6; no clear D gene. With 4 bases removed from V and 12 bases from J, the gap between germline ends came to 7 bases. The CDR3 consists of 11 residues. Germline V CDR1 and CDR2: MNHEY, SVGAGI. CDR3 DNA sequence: TGTGCCAGCAGTTTCATGGGACCCCTCCACTTT. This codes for CASSFMGPLHF.

The CDR3 coding sequence is TGTGCCAGCAGCTTGGACGGGACAGGTTATGGCTACACCTTC. Its protein is CASSLDGTGYGYTF. The chain uses TRBV5-6 and TRBJ1-2; 8 bases are shared with TRBD1. The germline CDR1 and CDR2 sequences are SGHDT and YYEEEE. Trimming took 0 bases from V and 5 from J; bases not matched to a gene: 3. The CDR3 has 14 residues.

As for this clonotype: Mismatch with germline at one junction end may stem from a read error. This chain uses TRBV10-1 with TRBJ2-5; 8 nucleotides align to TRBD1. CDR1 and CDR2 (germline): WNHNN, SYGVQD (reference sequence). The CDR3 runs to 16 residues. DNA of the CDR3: TGCGCCAGCAGTCAAGCCGCCGGACAGGGTAGAGAGATCCAGTACTTC. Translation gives CASSQAAGQGREIQYF.

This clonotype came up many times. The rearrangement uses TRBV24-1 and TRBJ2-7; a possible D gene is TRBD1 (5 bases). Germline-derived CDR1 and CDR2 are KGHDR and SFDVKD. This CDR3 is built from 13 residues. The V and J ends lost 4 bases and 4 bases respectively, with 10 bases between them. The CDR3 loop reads CATSDRDSYEQYF. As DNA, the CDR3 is TGTGCCACCAGTGACCGTGACAGTTACGAGCAGTACTTC.

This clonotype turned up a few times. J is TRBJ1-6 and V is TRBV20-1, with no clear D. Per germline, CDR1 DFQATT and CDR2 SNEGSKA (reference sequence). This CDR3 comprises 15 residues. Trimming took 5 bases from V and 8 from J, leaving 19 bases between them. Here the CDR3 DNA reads TGCAGTGCTGGAAGTACAGTGGGGAGGGATTCACCCCTCCACTTT. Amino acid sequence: CSAGSTVGRDSPLHF.